This TCR beta chain is drawn from a study of memory CD4+ T cells and cytomegalovirus serostatus. Study-wide results and limits: Each of 65 to 70 CMV-associated TCRbeta sequences occurred in one to five individuals.

This clone was recorded once. What it binds is unknown. The CDR3 contains 14 residues. V was cut by 2 bases and J by 3 bases, with 10 bases left in between. CDR1 is SGHNT and CDR2 is YENEEA in the germline V gene. Generated by immunoSEQ multiplex PCR, the TCRdb table keeps only in-frame clones and is missing some. In the table there are approximately 60,000 clones, about three quarters of which are singletons. The sort gate was single viable CD3+CD4+CD8-CD45RO+ cells for memory CD4+ T cells. The clonotype comes from an adult in good health and CMV-seronegative. Sequencing was performed on memory CD4+ T cells from blood. The chain couples TRBV11-3 to TRBJ2-5, with a weak D call TRBD2 (5 bases). The CDR3 DNA reads as TGTGCCAGCAGCTTAAGAGGGCGCAAAGAGACCCAGTACTTC. Amino acid sequence: CASSLRGRKETQYF.